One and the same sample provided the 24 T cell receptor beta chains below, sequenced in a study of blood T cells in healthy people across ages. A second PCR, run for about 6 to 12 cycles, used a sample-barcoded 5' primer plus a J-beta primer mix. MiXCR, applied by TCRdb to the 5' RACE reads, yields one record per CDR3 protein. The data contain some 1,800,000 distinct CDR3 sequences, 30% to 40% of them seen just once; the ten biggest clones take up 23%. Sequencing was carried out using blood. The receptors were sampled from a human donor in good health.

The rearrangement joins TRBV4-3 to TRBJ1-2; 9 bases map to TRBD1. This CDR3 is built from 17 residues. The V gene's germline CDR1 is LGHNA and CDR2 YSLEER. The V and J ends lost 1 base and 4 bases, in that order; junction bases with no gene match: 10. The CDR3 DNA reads TGCGCCAGCAGCCAAGGGGAACCGGGACAGGGTCCCTATGGCTACACCTTC. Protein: CASSQGEPGQGPYGYTF.

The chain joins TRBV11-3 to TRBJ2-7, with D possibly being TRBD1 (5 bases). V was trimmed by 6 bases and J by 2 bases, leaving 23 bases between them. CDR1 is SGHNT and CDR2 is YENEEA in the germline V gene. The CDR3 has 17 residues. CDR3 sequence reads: CASSHFDSDSNPYEQYF. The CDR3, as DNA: TGTGCCAGCAGTCACTTCGACAGCGACTCGAACCCCTACGAGCAGTACTTC.

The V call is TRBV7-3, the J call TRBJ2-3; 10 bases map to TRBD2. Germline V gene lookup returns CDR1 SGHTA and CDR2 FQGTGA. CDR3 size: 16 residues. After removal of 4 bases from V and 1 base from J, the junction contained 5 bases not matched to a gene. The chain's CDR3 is CASSSNLAGGTDTQYF. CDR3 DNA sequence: TGTGCCAGCAGCTCCAACCTAGCGGGGGGCACAGATACGCAGTATTTT.

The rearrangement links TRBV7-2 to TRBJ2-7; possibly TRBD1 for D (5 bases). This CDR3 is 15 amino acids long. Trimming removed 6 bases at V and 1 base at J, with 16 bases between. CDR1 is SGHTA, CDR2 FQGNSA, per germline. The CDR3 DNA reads TGTGCCAGCAGTCTCCAAGGGGTTCTTTCCTACGAGCAGTACTTC. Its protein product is CASSLQGVLSYEQYF.

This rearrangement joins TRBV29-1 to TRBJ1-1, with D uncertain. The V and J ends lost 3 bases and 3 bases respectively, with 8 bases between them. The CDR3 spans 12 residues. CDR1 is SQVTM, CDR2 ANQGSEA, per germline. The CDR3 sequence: CSVDTEDTEAFF. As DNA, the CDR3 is TGCAGCGTTGACACCGAGGACACTGAAGCTTTCTTT.

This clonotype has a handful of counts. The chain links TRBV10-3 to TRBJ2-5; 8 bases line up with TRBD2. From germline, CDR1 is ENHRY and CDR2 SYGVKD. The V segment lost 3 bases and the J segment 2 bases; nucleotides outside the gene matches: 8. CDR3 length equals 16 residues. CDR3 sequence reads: CAISDRGTSKQETQYF. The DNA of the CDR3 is TGTGCCATCAGTGACCGTGGGACTAGTAAGCAAGAGACCCAGTACTTC.

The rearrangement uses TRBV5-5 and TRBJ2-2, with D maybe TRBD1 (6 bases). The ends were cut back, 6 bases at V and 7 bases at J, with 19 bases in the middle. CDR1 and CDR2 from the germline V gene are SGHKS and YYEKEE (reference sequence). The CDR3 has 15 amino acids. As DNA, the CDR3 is TGTGCCAGCACCACGGGACATGGAATCGTCGGGGAGCTGTTTTTT. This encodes CASTTGHGIVGELFF.

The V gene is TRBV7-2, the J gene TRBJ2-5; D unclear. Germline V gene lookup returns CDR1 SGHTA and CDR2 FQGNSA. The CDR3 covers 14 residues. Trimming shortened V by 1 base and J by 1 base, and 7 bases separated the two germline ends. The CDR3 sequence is CASSLGYFQETQYF. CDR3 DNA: TGTGCCAGCAGCTTAGGCTACTTCCAAGAGACCCAGTACTTC.

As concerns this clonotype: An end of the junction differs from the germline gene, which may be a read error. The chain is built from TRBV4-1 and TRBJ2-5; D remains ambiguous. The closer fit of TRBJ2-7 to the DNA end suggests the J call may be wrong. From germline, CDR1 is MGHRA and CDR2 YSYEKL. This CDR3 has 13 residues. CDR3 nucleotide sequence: TGCGCCAACAGCCATGGCGGAGACTACGAGCAGTACTTC. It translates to CANSHGGDYEQYF.

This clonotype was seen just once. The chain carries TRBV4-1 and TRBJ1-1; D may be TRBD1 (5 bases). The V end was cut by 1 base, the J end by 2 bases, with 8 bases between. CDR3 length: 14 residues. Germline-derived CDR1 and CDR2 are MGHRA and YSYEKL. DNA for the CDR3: TGCGCCAGCAGCCAAGGGACACCAAACACTGAAGCTTTCTTT. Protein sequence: CASSQGTPNTEAFF.

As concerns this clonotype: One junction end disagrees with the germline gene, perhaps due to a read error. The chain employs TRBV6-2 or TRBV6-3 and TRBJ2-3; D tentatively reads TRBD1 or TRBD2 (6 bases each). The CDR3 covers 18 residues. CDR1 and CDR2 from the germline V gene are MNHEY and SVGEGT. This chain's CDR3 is CASSYSGALPTLTDTQYF. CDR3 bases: TGTGCCAGCAGCTACTCGGGGGCCCTTCCTACCCTCACAGATACGCAGTATTTT.

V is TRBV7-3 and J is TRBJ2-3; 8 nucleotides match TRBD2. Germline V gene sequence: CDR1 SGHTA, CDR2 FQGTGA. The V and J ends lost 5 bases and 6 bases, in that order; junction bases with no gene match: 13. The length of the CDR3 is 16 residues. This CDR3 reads CASSKPVGLAWDTQYF. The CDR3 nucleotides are TGTGCCAGCAGCAAACCCGTAGGACTAGCCTGGGATACGCAGTATTTT.

CDR3 residues: CASARPGDSTPLHF. As DNA, the CDR3 is TGTGCCAGCGCTAGACCAGGGGATTCAACACCCCTCCACTTT. V gene TRBV28 combines with J gene TRBJ1-6; perhaps TRBD1 as D (6 bases). V was cut by 8 bases and J by 11 bases, with 19 bases left in between. CDR1 and CDR2 from the germline V gene are MDHEN and SYDVKM. This CDR3 is 14 amino acids long.

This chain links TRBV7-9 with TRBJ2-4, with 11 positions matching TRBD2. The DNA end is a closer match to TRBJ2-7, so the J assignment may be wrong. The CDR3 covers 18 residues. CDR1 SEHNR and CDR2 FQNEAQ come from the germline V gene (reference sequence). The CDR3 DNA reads TGTGCCAGCAGCTTAGGACTAGCGGGGCTAAACGAGTCCTACGAGCAGTACTTC. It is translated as CASSLGLAGLNESYEQYF.

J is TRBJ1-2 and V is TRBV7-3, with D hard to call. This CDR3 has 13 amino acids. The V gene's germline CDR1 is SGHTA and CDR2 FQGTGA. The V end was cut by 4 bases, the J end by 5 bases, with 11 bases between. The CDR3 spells CASSSSTMYGYTF. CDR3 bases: TGTGCCAGCAGCTCTTCGACCATGTATGGCTACACCTTC. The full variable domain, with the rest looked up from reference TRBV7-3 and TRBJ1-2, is GAGVSQTPSNKVTEKGKYVELRCDPISGHTALYWYRQSLGQGPEFLIYFQGTGAADDSGLPNDRFFAVRPEGSVSTLKIQRTERGDSAVYLCASSSSTMYGYTFGSGTRLTVV.

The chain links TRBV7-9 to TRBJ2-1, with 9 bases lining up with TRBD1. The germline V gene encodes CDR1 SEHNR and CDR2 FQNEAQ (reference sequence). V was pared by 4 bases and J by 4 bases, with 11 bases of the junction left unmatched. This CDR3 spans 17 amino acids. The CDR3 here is CASSSAPLGQGYNEQFF. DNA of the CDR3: TGTGCCAGCAGCTCTGCCCCTCTGGGACAGGGTTACAATGAGCAGTTCTTC.

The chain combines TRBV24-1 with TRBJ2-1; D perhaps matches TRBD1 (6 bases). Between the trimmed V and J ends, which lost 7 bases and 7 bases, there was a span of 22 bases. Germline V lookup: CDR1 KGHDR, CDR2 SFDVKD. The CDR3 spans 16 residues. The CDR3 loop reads CATSKQGSFLANEQFF. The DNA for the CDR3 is TGTGCCACCAGCAAACAGGGTTCCTTCTTGGCAAATGAGCAGTTCTTC.

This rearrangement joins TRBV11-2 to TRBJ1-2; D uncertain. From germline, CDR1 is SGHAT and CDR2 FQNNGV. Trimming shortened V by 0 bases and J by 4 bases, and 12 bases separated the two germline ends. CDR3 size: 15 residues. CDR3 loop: CASSLETGAFYGYTF. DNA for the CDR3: TGTGCCAGCAGCTTAGAGACCGGCGCCTTCTATGGCTACACCTTC.

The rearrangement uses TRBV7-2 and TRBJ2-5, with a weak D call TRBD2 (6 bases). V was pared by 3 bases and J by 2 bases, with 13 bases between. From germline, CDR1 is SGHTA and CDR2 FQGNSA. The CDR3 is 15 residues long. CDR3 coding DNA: TGTGCCAGCAGCTTCGTGGCGGGGTTTCAAGAGACCCAGTACTTC. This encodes CASSFVAGFQETQYF.

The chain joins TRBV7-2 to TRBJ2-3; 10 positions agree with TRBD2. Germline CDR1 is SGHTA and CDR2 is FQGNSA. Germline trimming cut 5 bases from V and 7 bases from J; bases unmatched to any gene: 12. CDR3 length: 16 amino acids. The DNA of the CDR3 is TGTGCCAGCAGCCAGGCCCATAGCGGGGGGAGAAATACGCAGTATTTT. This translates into CASSQAHSGGRNTQYF.

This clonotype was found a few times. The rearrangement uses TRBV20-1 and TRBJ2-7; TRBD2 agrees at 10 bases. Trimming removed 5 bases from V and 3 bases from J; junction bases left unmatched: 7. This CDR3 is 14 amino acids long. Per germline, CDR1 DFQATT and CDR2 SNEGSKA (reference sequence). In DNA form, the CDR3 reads TGCAGTGCTTCCTTAGCGGGGGGTTACTACGAGCAGTACTTC. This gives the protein CSASLAGGYYEQYF.

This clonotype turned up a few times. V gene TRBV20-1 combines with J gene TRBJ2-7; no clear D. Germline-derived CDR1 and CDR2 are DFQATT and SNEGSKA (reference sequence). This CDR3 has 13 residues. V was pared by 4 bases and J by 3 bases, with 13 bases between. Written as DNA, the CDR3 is TGCAGTGCTACTCTGGACCTGGGCTACGAGCAGTACTTC. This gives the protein CSATLDLGYEQYF.

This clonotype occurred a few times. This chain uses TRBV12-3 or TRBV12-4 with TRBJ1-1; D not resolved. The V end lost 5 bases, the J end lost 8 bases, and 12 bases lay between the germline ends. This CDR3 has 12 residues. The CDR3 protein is CASSLHPIEAFF. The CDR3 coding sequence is TGTGCCAGCAGTCTCCACCCGATCGAAGCTTTCTTT.

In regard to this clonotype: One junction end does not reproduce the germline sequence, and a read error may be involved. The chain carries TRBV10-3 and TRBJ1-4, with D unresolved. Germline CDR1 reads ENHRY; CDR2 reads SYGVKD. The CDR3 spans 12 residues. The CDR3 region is CAIGDREFRLFF. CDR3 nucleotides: TGTGCCATCGGTGACCGGGAGTTTCGACTGTTTTTT.